The TCR beta chain under discussion was sequenced for a study of response to subunit inactivated influenza vaccine. General observations from the study: The authors put forward the suggestion that each seasonal influenza vaccination may bring in only a limited number of new T cells.

This clonotype turned up a few times. Its antigen remains unidentified. TCRdb passed the RT-PCR reads through MiXCR, listing each CDR3 protein once. The top ten hold around a tenth of the sample, which has approximately 700,000 distinct CDR3 sequences, about 15% seen once. This clonotype originated in a man between 45 and 60 years old who received an inactivated influenza vaccine. The sample was PBMCs from blood, taken less than 13 days after vaccination.

The CDR3 DNA sequence: TGTGCCAGCAGCACTCAGACAGTGATCTACGAGCAGTACTTC. Translating it yields CASSTQTVIYEQYF. The chain carries TRBV11-2 and TRBJ2-7; weak D call: TRBD1 (5 bases). Trimming removed 5 bases from V and 3 bases from J, with 14 bases in between. CDR1 is SGHAT and CDR2 is FQNNGV in the germline V gene. CDR3 length: 14 amino acids.